The rows below give T cell receptor beta chains drawn from one sample of a study of shared clonotypes between healthy human individuals. Produced via immunoSEQ multiplex PCR; TCRdb's table is partial and in-frame only. The sample has about 2 million clones; roughly 96% are singletons. Sequencing was done on a sample of naive CD4+ T cells sorted from blood. These receptors came from a man aged 18 to 30 in good health. CDR3s include the opening cysteine and the closing phenylalanine or tryptophan. A D gene is named only where the DNA matches it firmly.

TRBD1	TRBJ1-5	TRBV28	CASGDRMNQPQHF	TGTGCCAGCGGGGACAGGATGAATCAGCCCCAGCATTTT
.	TRBJ1-3	TRBV19	CASSTTGSSGNTIYF	TGTGCCAGTAGTACTACAGGGAGCTCTGGAAACACCATATATTTT
TRBD1	TRBJ1-2	TRBV6-4	CASSPLGQGSDYGYTF	TGTGCCAGCAGCCCCTTAGGACAGGGTAGCGACTATGGCTACACCTTC
TRBD1	TRBJ1-6	TRBV2	CASSGDRGSPLHF	TGTGCCAGCAGTGGGGACAGGGGTTCACCCCTCCACTTT
.	TRBJ1-3	TRBV7-2	CASSLLLGSAGNTIYF	TGTGCCAGCAGCCTCCTTTTGGGGTCGGCTGGAAACACCATATATTTT
.	TRBJ1-2	TRBV19	CASSISDSNYGYTF	TGTGCCAGTAGTATCAGCGACTCCAACTATGGCTACACCTTC
TRBD1	TRBJ1-3	TRBV5-4	CASSPGQAQITSGNTIYF	TGTGCCAGCAGCCCCGGACAGGCCCAAATCACTTCTGGAAACACCATATATTTT
.	TRBJ1-1	TRBV6-1	CASSERPGVNTEAFF	TGTGCCAGCAGTGAACGTCCAGGGGTGAACACTGAAGCTTTCTTT
TRBD1	TRBJ1-5	TRBV6-1	CASSGDRQRPQHF	TGTGCCAGCAGTGGGGACAGGCAACGGCCCCAGCATTTT
.	TRBJ2-7	TRBV7-9	CASSLKSAGVVNEQYF	TGTGCCAGCAGCTTAAAGTCGGCAGGGGTTGTGAACGAGCAGTACTTC